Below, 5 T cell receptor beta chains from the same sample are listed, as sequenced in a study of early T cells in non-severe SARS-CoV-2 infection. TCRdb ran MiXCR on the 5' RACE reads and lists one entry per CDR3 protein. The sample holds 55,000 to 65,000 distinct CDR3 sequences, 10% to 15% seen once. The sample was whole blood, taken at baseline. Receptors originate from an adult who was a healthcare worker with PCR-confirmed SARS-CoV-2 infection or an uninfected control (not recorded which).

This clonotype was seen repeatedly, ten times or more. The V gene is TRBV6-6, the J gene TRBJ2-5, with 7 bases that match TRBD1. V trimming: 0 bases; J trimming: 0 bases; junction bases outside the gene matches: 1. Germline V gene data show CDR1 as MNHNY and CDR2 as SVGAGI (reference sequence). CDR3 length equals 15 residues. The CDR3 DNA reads TGTGCCAGCAGTTACTCCGGGACAGACCAAGAGACCCAGTACTTC. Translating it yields CASSYSGTDQETQYF.

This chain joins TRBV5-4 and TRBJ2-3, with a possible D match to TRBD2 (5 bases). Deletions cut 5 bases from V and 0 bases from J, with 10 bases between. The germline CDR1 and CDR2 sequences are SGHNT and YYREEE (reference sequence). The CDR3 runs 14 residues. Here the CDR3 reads CASRPSSSTDTQYF. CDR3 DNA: TGTGCCAGCAGACCTAGCAGTAGCACAGATACGCAGTATTTT.

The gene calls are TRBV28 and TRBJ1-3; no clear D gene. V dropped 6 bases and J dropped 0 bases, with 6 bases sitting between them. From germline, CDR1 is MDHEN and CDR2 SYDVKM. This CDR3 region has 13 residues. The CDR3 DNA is TGTGCCAGCAGCATATACTCTGGAAACACCATATATTTT. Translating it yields CASSIYSGNTIYF.

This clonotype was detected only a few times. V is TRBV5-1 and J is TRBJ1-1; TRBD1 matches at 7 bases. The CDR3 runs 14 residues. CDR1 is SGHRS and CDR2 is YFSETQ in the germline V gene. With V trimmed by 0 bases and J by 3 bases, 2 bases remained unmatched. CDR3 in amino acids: CASSLVGGDTEAFF. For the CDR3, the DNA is TGCGCCAGCAGCTTGGTAGGGGGCGACACTGAAGCTTTCTTT.

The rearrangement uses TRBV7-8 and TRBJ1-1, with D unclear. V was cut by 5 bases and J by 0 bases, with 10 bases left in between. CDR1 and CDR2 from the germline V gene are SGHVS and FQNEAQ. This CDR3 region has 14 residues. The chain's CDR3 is CASSPTTLNTEAFF. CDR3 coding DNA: TGTGCCAGCAGCCCGACTACCCTGAACACTGAAGCTTTCTTT.